This T cell receptor (beta chain) appears in the sequencing data of a study of blood T cell repertoires in COVID-19 (dated by TCRdb to about 2020). A note on the overall study: Samples from collaborators originated in the United States, Italy and Spain and spanned both the acute and convalescent phases of COVID-19. The material from the prospective study consisted of cDNA or gDNA derived from T cells, B-cell-depleted T cells, or PBMCs. Where available, HLA class I and class II types were taken from metadata supplied by the sample provider and were not determined by assay-based typing. The sample metadata nearly always contained a de-identified subject ID, COVID-19 status, age in years and sex. The dataset comprised deeply sampled blood TCRbeta repertoires from subjects exposed to, actively infected with, or recovered from COVID-19. The samples were drawn from the first 160 participants of the ongoing ImmuneRACE study and from some 1,300 subjects provided by 6 global collaborators. The repertoires were released in a freely available public database meant as a resource for research on the immune response to SARS-CoV-2. The paper's findings and limits, for the study overall: The quantity of clinical and demographic metadata differed by source and by participant and was supplied without curation.

TCRbeta CDR3 regions were amplified from genomic DNA by means of the immunoSEQ Assay, a bias-controlled multiplex PCR. From the authors' description of their analysis: The number of nucleated cells in each sample was estimated from the amplification of reference gene primers within the assay. To quantify the absolute abundance of each unique TCRbeta CDR3 rearrangement, sequence reads were collapsed and filtered. Productive Simpson clonality was computed per sample as the square root of Simpson's diversity index over productive rearrangements. TCRdb took over this immuneACCESS table, retaining in-frame rearrangements with V and J assigned. Such tables are incomplete; in checked studies, under half of the missing clones stem from an unresolved V gene, and the remainder is unexplained. Clonal size and the V and J genes are those of that table, whereas D and trimming came from the DNA. The sample has about 310,000 clones on record, 80% to 90% of them singletons. The top ten constitute 1% of the sample.

About this clone: This receptor's antigen is unknown. The record has no base qualities; no much larger clone is one base away.

The collaborating institutions used their own protocols to collect whole blood in K2EDTA tubes. Collaborator samples were shipped for TCRbeta analysis as frozen whole blood, isolated PBMCs, or DNA extracted from either sample type. V loses 7 bases at its end and J loses 1 base; junction bases beyond the gene matches: 8. For CDR1 and CDR2, the germline V gene lists SGHRS and YFSETQ. Including cysteine and phenylalanine, the CDR3 has 14 amino acids. Just the 42-base CDR3 DNA is kept, in frame starting at base 1. Recombination connected TRBV5-1 to TRBJ2-7, and 7 junction bases match TRBD1. Sequencing was performed on peripheral blood. This sequence originates from a man aged 45 to 65 with active or convalescent COVID-19. The CDR3 reads CASGSGTASYEQYF. The DNA reads TGCGCCAGCGGATCCGGGACAGCTTCCTACGAGCAGTACTTC.